This T cell receptor beta chain was identified in a study of post-analysis software for immune sequencing data. Study-level information: Relapsing-remitting, secondary progressive and progressive-relapsing courses of multiple sclerosis were included. Broader study findings: Relative to controls, patients with multiple sclerosis showed significantly lower normalized Chao1 diversity. Four or five TRBV segments were more frequent in patients than controls; TRBV5-6, TRBV5-1 and TRBV20-1 belonged to this group.

Germline CDR1 and CDR2: MNHEY and SMNVEV (reference sequence). The CDR3 sequence is 14 residues long. Trimming left V 2 bases short and J 6 bases short, with 12 bases between. Carried by the TCR beta cDNA libraries were unique molecular identifiers. TCRdb processed the PCR reads anew with MiXCR; each CDR3 protein has one entry. The top ten hold 13% of the sample, which has 380,000 or so distinct CDR3 sequences, roughly 38% seen once. This clonotype was recorded a few times. Its antigen is unknown. The chain uses TRBV27 and TRBJ2-3, with D possibly matching TRBD1 (6 bases). The source of this sequence is a girl aged 10 to 17 with multiple sclerosis. The sample comprised blood. The CDR3 spells CASSLPGQWDTQYF. The CDR3 coding sequence is TGTGCCAGCAGTTTACCGGGACAATGGGATACGCAGTATTTT.